This TCR beta chain comes out of a study of CD8+CD57+ T cells in acquired aplastic anemia. Turning to the study itself: Sorted CD4+ and CD8+ cells yielded around 3.2 ug of DNA on average. An average of about 10.8 million reads for CD4+ cells was obtained from healthy donors. Study-wide findings and caveats: There were twenty-nine CD8+ CDR3 sequences that occurred in both patients and controls. Any difference that existed in CD8+ Simpson's diversity between patients and controls was not significant.

Template material for TCR beta VDJ and CDR3 profiling consisted of genomic DNA. TCRdb re-called the reads through MiXCR, storing one row per CDR3 protein. The table lists 200,000 to 250,000 distinct CDR3 sequences, almost 35% of them singletons. This clonotype came up many times. Its antigen is not identified. The V gene lost 0 bases and the J gene lost 10 bases, with 10 bases spanning the gap. The CDR3 contains 12 residues. CDR1 and CDR2 from the germline V gene are LNHDA and SQIVND (reference sequence). The TCR was taken from a human donor in good health, serving as a control. Material for sequencing was sorted CD4+, CD8+, or CD8+CD57+ T cells (not recorded which) from PBMCs. This chain links TRBV19 with TRBJ2-7, with D tentatively TRBD2 (5 bases). CDR3 nucleotide sequence: TGTGCCAGTAGTATAGACGGGGTTTTCCAGTACTTC. It encodes CASSIDGVFQYF.